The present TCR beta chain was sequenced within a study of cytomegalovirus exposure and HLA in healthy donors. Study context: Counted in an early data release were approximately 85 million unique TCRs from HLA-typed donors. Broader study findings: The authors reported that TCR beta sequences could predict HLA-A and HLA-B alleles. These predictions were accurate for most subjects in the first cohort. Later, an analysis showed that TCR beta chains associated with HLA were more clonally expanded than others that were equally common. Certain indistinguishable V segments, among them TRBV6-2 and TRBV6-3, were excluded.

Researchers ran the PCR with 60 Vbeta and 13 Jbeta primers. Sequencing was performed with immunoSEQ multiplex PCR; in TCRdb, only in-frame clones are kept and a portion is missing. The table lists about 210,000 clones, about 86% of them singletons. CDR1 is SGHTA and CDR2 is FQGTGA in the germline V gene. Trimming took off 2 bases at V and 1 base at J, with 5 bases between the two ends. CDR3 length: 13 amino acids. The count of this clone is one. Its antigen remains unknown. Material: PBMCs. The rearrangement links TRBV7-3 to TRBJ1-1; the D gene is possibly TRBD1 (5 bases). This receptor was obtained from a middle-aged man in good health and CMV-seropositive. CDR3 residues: CASSLDRNTEAFF. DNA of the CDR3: TGTGCCAGCAGCTTAGACAGGAACACTGAAGCTTTCTTT.